The 26 T cell receptor beta chains presented below share a single source sample, sequenced in a study of blood T cell repertoires in COVID-19. Measured with immunoSEQ multiplex PCR; TCRdb has only the in-frame clones, and not every one. The sample lists about 120,000 clones; about four fifths were seen once. The sample comprised peripheral blood. The receptor source for this set is a man between 25 and 39 years old with COVID-19, enrolled during active disease.

The genes are TRBV18 and TRBJ1-6; 7 nucleotides line up with TRBD1. V was pared by 3 bases and J by 0 bases, with 11 bases of the junction left unmatched. This CDR3 region has 19 residues. CDR1 KGHSH and CDR2 LQKENI come from the germline V gene. This chain's CDR3 is CASSPSRDSGYSYNSPLHF. The CDR3 DNA sequence: TGTGCCAGCTCACCCTCCAGGGACAGTGGCTACTCCTATAATTCACCCCTCCACTTT.

This rearrangement joins TRBV5-1 to TRBJ1-6; D might be TRBD1 (5 bases). V was trimmed by 0 bases and J by 5 bases, leaving 6 bases between them. The germline V gene has CDR1 SGHRS and CDR2 YFSETQ. The CDR3 spans 14 residues. The CDR3 spells CASSLGQNNSPLHF. CDR3 coding DNA: TGCGCCAGCAGCTTGGGACAGAATAATTCACCCCTCCACTTT.

This chain connects TRBV7-6 to TRBJ2-5; D gene unclear. V was trimmed by 5 bases and J by 5 bases, leaving 6 bases between them. The germline gives CDR1 SGHVS, CDR2 FNYEAQ. This CDR3 contains 11 residues. This CDR3 reads CASSPAETQYF. CDR3 bases: TGTGCCAGCAGCCCCGCGGAGACCCAGTACTTC.

The rearrangement uses TRBV28 and TRBJ2-3; D perhaps matches TRBD2 (6 bases). V was pared by 4 bases and J by 1 base, with 18 bases between. CDR3 length: 17 residues. Germline CDR1 reads MDHEN; CDR2 reads SYDVKM. CDR3 coding DNA: TGTGCCAGCAGTTGGCTGATCGGGAGTGTTGGCACAGATACGCAGTATTTT. Translating it yields CASSWLIGSVGTDTQYF.

The chain employs TRBV14 and TRBJ2-7; D remains unclear. The germline V gene has CDR1 SGHDN and CDR2 FVKESK. There are 13 residues in the CDR3. With 0 bases removed from V and 1 base from J, the gap between germline ends came to 4 bases. CDR3 sequence (DNA): TGTGCCAGCAGCCAAGACGGGTCCTACGAGCAGTACTTC. Protein product: CASSQDGSYEQYF.

The chain couples TRBV6-5 to TRBJ2-7, with TRBD2 identical over 12 bases. The germline gives CDR1 MNHEY, CDR2 SVGAGI. The CDR3 is made up of 14 amino acids. V shed 8 bases, J shed 5 bases, and the junction held 7 bases outside the gene matches. CDR3 protein: CASSGLAGLNEQYF. As DNA, the CDR3 is TGTGCCAGCTCTGGACTAGCGGGATTAAACGAGCAGTACTTC.

The rearrangement links TRBV7-2 to TRBJ1-2; the D is unclear. With 2 bases removed from V and 4 bases from J, the gap between germline ends came to 11 bases. The CDR3 sequence is 14 residues long. Germline assignment: CDR1 SGHTA and CDR2 FQGNSA. The CDR3: CASSLYEISYGYTF. The CDR3 DNA reads as TGTGCCAGCAGCTTATACGAGATCTCCTATGGCTACACCTTC.

With regard to this clone: At the DNA level, this CDR3 is encoded by other sequences in the same sample as well. The chain combines TRBV28 with TRBJ2-7, with D tentatively TRBD1 (7 bases). The CDR3 runs 12 residues. Germline V gene sequence: CDR1 MDHEN, CDR2 SYDVKM. V lost 7 bases and J 2 bases, leaving 9 bases between the germline ends. CDR3 nucleotide sequence: TGTGCCAGCACCAGGGGGGCCTACGAGCAGTACTTC. Protein sequence: CASTRGAYEQYF. Using reference TRBV28 and TRBJ2-7 for the parts outside the CDR3, the full variable domain is DVKVTQSSRYLVKRTGEKVFLECVQDMDHENMFWYRQDPGLGLRLIYFSYDVKMKEKGDIPEGYSVSREKKERFSLILESASTNQTSMYLCASTRGAYEQYFGPGTRLTVT.

V usage is TRBV11-3 and J usage is TRBJ1-3; 8 bases match TRBD1. Germline CDR1 reads SGHNT; CDR2 reads YENEEA. CDR3 length equals 16 residues. V was pared by 5 bases and J by 1 base, with 7 bases of the junction left unmatched. CDR3: CASSERTGGSGNTIYF. CDR3 bases: TGTGCCAGCAGCGAAAGAACAGGGGGTTCTGGAAACACCATATATTTT.

V usage is TRBV29-1 and J usage is TRBJ2-2; 7 nucleotides align to TRBD1. The J segment lost 5 bases and the V segment lost 7 bases, leaving 7 bases of the junction unmatched. This CDR3 has 13 residues. Germline V gene lookup returns CDR1 SQVTM and CDR2 ANQGSEA. The CDR3 nucleotides are TGCAGCGCAAAGACAGGGTGGACCGGGGAGCTGTTTTTT. It specifies CSAKTGWTGELFF.

The rearrangement links TRBV11-2 to TRBJ2-7; D unresolved. Per germline, CDR1 SGHAT and CDR2 FQNNGV. The CDR3 contains 18 residues. Trimming took 5 bases from V and 0 from J, leaving 23 bases between them. The CDR3 region is CASSLNLPVPFRSYEQYF. DNA for the CDR3: TGTGCCAGCAGCCTCAACCTACCGGTGCCATTTCGCTCCTACGAGCAGTACTTC.

V usage is TRBV7-9 and J usage is TRBJ2-2, with TRBD2 as a possible D gene (6 bases). V was shortened by 4 bases and J by 2 bases, with 17 bases between the two germline ends. The CDR3 is 17 amino acids. Germline V CDR1 and CDR2: SEHNR, FQNEAQ (reference sequence). The CDR3 loop is CASSSYRDFRNTGELFF. DNA for the CDR3: TGTGCCAGCAGCTCGTACCGGGACTTCAGAAACACCGGGGAGCTGTTTTTT.

The chain carries TRBV29-1 and TRBJ2-7, with D unresolved. V lost 7 bases and J 3 bases, leaving 10 bases between the germline ends. The CDR3 sequence is 11 residues long. Per germline, CDR1 SQVTM and CDR2 ANQGSEA. The CDR3 DNA reads TGCAGCGCACTCGACATCTACGAGCAGTACTTC. It encodes CSALDIYEQYF.

The chain has TRBV5-1 and TRBJ1-4; D gene ambiguous. The CDR3 covers 15 residues. Trimming took 0 bases from V and 5 from J, leaving 11 bases between them. Germline V gene lookup returns CDR1 SGHRS and CDR2 YFSETQ. The CDR3 DNA follows: TGCGCCAGCAGCTTGGGCCCCATAGAGAATGAAAAACTGTTTTTT. Protein sequence: CASSLGPIENEKLFF.

V is TRBV27 and J is TRBJ2-7; 12 nucleotides match TRBD2. The germline V gene has CDR1 MNHEY and CDR2 SMNVEV (reference sequence). The CDR3 covers 16 residues. J gave up 7 bases and V 1 base, and 8 bases lay outside the gene matches. CDR3 bases: TGTGCCAGCAGTTTATACTCACTAGCGGGAGGTCGAGAGCAGTACTTC. Translation: CASSLYSLAGGREQYF.

V is TRBV19 and J is TRBJ1-2; possible D gene TRBD1, 6 bases. CDR3 length equals 14 residues. The V gene's germline CDR1 is LNHDA and CDR2 SQIVND (reference sequence). The germline V and J ends were trimmed by 9 bases and 4 bases, with 18 bases remaining between them. The CDR3 DNA reads as TGTGCCAGCTCTCAGGGGCCGAGCACCTATGGCTACACCTTC. This sequence encodes CASSQGPSTYGYTF.

This chain connects TRBV7-9 to TRBJ2-5; 13 bases are a match to TRBD2. Trimming cost V 5 bases and J 2 bases; bases outside gene matches: 2. Germline CDR1 SEHNR, CDR2 FQNEAQ (reference sequence). The CDR3 is made up of 15 amino acids. CDR3: CASSGLAGDQETQYF. CDR3 coding DNA: TGTGCCAGCAGCGGACTAGCGGGGGATCAAGAGACCCAGTACTTC.

The chain links TRBV29-1 to TRBJ2-7; tentative D call: TRBD1 (5 bases). In germline, CDR1 is SQVTM, CDR2 ANQGSEA. The CDR3 covers 12 residues. CDR3 protein: CMVTENNYEQYF. DNA for the CDR3: TGCATGGTGACAGAAAACAACTACGAGCAGTACTTC.

The V gene is TRBV7-3, the J gene TRBJ1-2; the match to TRBD1 covers 8 bases. V trimming: 5 bases; J trimming: 4 bases; junction bases outside the gene matches: 9. The CDR3 runs 15 residues. Germline V gives CDR1 SGHTA, CDR2 FQGTGA. CDR3 sequence reads: CASSPAGGNSYGYTF. The CDR3 bases are TGTGCCAGCAGCCCGGCAGGGGGCAATAGCTATGGCTACACCTTC.

This chain links TRBV7-2 with TRBJ2-3; D gene uncertain. This CDR3 comprises 15 residues. Germline CDR1 and CDR2: SGHTA and FQGNSA. V lost 5 bases and J 0 bases, leaving 12 bases between the germline ends. The CDR3 region has the DNA TGTGCCAGCAGCCCAGATATTTCTAGCACAGATACGCAGTATTTT. Protein: CASSPDISSTDTQYF.

CDR3 sequence (DNA): TGCGCCAGCAGCCTAGAGGGGGGGACGGCGGGTGAAAAACTGTTTTTT. It translates to CASSLEGGTAGEKLFF. The chain carries TRBV4-1 and TRBJ1-4; tentative D call: TRBD1 (6 bases). The CDR3 loop spans 16 amino acids. Per germline, CDR1 MGHRA and CDR2 YSYEKL. V was cut by 4 bases and J by 7 bases, with 19 bases left in between.

The J gene is TRBJ1-1, the V gene TRBV5-3; D not certain. TRBV5-3 is an ORF; its function is uncertain. Deletions cut 0 bases from V and 5 bases from J, with 14 bases between. The CDR3 has 15 residues. CDR3 in amino acids: CARSLVGVPRTEAFF. CDR3 bases: TGTGCCAGAAGCTTGGTCGGGGTTCCTAGGACTGAAGCTTTCTTT.

The V and J genes are TRBV19 and TRBJ1-3, with no clear D. CDR3 size: 15 residues. V lost 7 bases and J 0 bases, leaving 13 bases between the germline ends. Germline CDR1 is LNHDA and CDR2 is SQIVND (reference sequence). The DNA for the CDR3 is TGTGCCAGTAAGGAGGAAAGAAACTCTGGAAACACCATATATTTT. Its translation: CASKEERNSGNTIYF. The complete variable domain, with remaining parts taken from reference TRBV19 and TRBJ1-3, reads DGGITQSPKYLFRKEGQNVTLSCEQNLNHDAMYWYRQDPGQGLRLIYYSQIVNDFQKGDIAEGYSVSREKKESFPLTVTSAQKNPTAFYLCASKEERNSGNTIYFGEGSWLTVV.

This rearrangement joins TRBV3-1 (or the pseudogene TRBV3-2) to TRBJ2-5; 7 bases match TRBD1. The V gene's germline CDR1 is LGHDT and CDR2 YNNKEL (reference sequence). The CDR3 runs to 13 residues. J lost 3 bases, V lost 7 bases, and 5 bases had no gene match. The CDR3 nucleotides are TGTGCCAGCAAACCCGGGACAGAAGAGACCCAGTACTTC. It yields the protein CASKPGTEETQYF.

The chain combines TRBV7-2 with TRBJ1-1; D is undetermined. Trimming stripped 6 bases from V and 8 bases from J, with 19 bases between. The CDR3 contains 14 residues. CDR1 is SGHTA and CDR2 is FQGNSA in the germline V gene. CDR3 sequence: CASSPLTAGFEAFF. The CDR3 coding sequence is TGTGCCAGCAGTCCTCTAACGGCGGGGTTCGAAGCTTTCTTT.

This clone has more than one count but fewer than ten. The chain has TRBV2 and TRBJ2-3; D is undetermined. The germline V gene has CDR1 SNHLY and CDR2 FYNNEI. This CDR3 region has 14 residues. The V and J ends lost 2 bases and 0 bases respectively, with 6 bases between them. CDR3 region: CASSETSSTDTQYF. CDR3 DNA sequence: TGTGCCAGCAGTGAAACAAGTAGCACAGATACGCAGTATTTT.